This entry lists 13 T cell receptor beta chains sequenced from one sample in a study of vaccination and CD4 T cells after COVID-19. For these receptors, no antigen is known. Sequencing of the DNA from cultured CD4+ T cells was carried out with the Oncomine TCR Beta short-read assay. Via MiXCR, TCRdb re-called the PCR reads, giving one row per CDR3 protein. This table holds around 17,000 distinct CDR3 sequences, approximately 38% found once. Stated treatment: 10-day PBMC culture with coronavirus spike peptide pools or control peptides (ViraFEST assay). The sequencing sample was made of CD4+ T cells from blood, cultured in vitro. These TCRs come from a human donor who had recovered from COVID-19.

The V call is TRBV7-3, the J call TRBJ2-1, with TRBD2 matching 8 bases. The ends lost 5 bases at V and 9 bases at J; junction bases unmatched: 12. Germline CDR1 SGHTA, CDR2 FQGTGA. The CDR3 contains 15 residues. CDR3 protein: CASSPLSGSTGEQFF. CDR3 sequence (DNA): TGTGCCAGCAGCCCGTTGAGCGGGAGTACTGGTGAGCAGTTCTTC. Looking up the rest from reference TRBV7-3 and TRBJ2-1 gives the full variable domain: GAGVSQTPSNKVTEKGKYVELRCDPISGHTALYWYRQSLGQGPEFLIYFQGTGAADDSGLPNDRFFAVRPEGSVSTLKIQRTERGDSAVYLCASSPLSGSTGEQFFGPGTRLTVL.

The rearrangement joins TRBV7-3 to TRBJ2-3; TRBD2 matches 9 bases. Germline V gene sequence: CDR1 SGHTA, CDR2 FQGTGA. The CDR3 loop spans 17 amino acids. V shed 0 bases, J shed 2 bases, and the junction held 6 bases outside the gene matches. CDR3 in DNA: TGTGCCAGCAGCTTAACGCCTAGCGGGACTTTCACAGATACGCAGTATTTT. This sequence encodes CASSLTPSGTFTDTQYF.

This clonotype was observed a handful of times. The chain employs TRBV9 and TRBJ1-2; D call uncertain. The CDR3 sequence is 15 residues long. With 0 bases removed from V and 8 bases from J, the gap between germline ends came to 17 bases. Germline V gene lookup returns CDR1 SGDLS and CDR2 YYNGEE. The CDR3 DNA reads as TGTGCCAGCAGCGTAGATCAAGCATTTACATACGGCTACACCTTC. Translating it yields CASSVDQAFTYGYTF.

The chain couples TRBV7-7 to TRBJ2-2; D uncertain. CDR1 and CDR2 from the germline V gene are SSHAT and FNYEAQ (reference sequence). Trimming removed 2 bases at V and 1 base at J, with 5 bases between. The CDR3 sequence is 14 residues long. DNA of the CDR3: TGTGCCAGCAGCTTACAATTGAACACCGGGGAGCTGTTTTTT. Its protein product is CASSLQLNTGELFF.

The rearrangement uses TRBV29-1 and TRBJ2-1; 8 positions match TRBD2. V lost 6 bases to trimming and J lost 15 bases; unmatched junction nucleotides: 10. CDR1 and CDR2 from the germline V gene are SQVTM and ANQGSEA. CDR3 length equals 11 residues. The CDR3, as DNA: TGCAGCGTCGCCGGGGGGGGGCTTGGGTTCTTC. It is translated as CSVAGGGLGFF.

The chain has TRBV20-1 and TRBJ2-3; D is perhaps TRBD1 (6 bases). The V and J ends lost 1 base and 0 bases respectively, with 11 bases between them. The CDR3 contains 15 residues. Germline assignment: CDR1 DFQATT and CDR2 SNEGSKA (reference sequence). The CDR3 region is CSARAAQGSTDTQYF. The CDR3 DNA reads as TGCAGTGCTAGAGCAGCTCAGGGGAGCACAGATACGCAGTATTTT.

This clonotype was seen only a few times. The rearrangement joins TRBV20-1 to TRBJ2-2; D call uncertain. This CDR3 comprises 16 residues. V was clipped by 4 bases and J by 0 bases, with 15 bases between them. The germline V gene encodes CDR1 DFQATT and CDR2 SNEGSKA (reference sequence). The CDR3 loop is CSATSAVNANTGELFF. CDR3 DNA: TGCAGTGCTACCTCCGCAGTGAACGCGAACACCGGGGAGCTGTTTTTT.

The chain is built from TRBV2 and TRBJ2-7; 9 nucleotides align to TRBD1. Germline V CDR1 and CDR2: SNHLY, FYNNEI. The CDR3 has 14 residues. V trimming: 7 bases; J trimming: 5 bases; junction bases outside the gene matches: 9. As DNA, the CDR3 is TGTGCCAGCATTCTGACAGGGGGTATCCACGAGCAGTACTTC. Its protein product is CASILTGGIHEQYF.

This clonotype is medium-sized by share. The chain is built from TRBV11-1 and TRBJ2-7; 8 nucleotides align to TRBD1. The CDR3 runs 12 residues. J gave up 7 bases and V 5 bases, and 4 bases lay outside the gene matches. Germline loops: CDR1 SGHAT, CDR2 FQDESV (reference sequence). CDR3: CASSGQGREQYF. CDR3 coding DNA: TGTGCCAGCAGCGGACAGGGACGAGAGCAGTACTTC. Supplemented by reference TRBV11-1 and TRBJ2-7, the full variable domain reads EAEVAQSPRYKITEKSQAVAFWCDPISGHATLYWYRQILGQGPELLVQFQDESVVDDSQLPKDRFSAERLKGVDSTLKIQPAELGDSAMYLCASSGQGREQYFGPGTRLTVT.

This sequence joins TRBV30 and TRBJ1-6; D gene ambiguous. V lost 3 bases and J lost 10, with 13 bases in between. The germline V gene has CDR1 GTSNPN and CDR2 SVGIG (reference sequence). This CDR3 is built from 13 residues. As DNA, the CDR3 is TGTGCCTGGAGAAGCGGAGGATACTCACCCCTCCACTTT. It translates to CAWRSGGYSPLHF.

The chain couples TRBV7-9 to TRBJ1-2; tentatively, D is TRBD1 (6 bases). The V end lost 0 bases, the J end lost 2 bases, and 7 bases lay between the germline ends. CDR3 size: 14 residues. CDR1 and CDR2 (germline): SEHNR, FQNEAQ (reference sequence). As DNA, the CDR3 is TGTGCCAGCAGCTTAGCGACAGGAAACTATGGCTACACCTTC. Its translation: CASSLATGNYGYTF.

This clonotype came up a few times. The chain recombines TRBV19 with TRBJ2-5; 8 nucleotides match TRBD2. The V segment lost 5 bases and the J segment 5 bases; nucleotides outside the gene matches: 16. CDR1 is LNHDA and CDR2 is SQIVND in the germline V gene (reference sequence). This CDR3 has 17 amino acids. Written as DNA, the CDR3 is TGTGCCAGTAGTCTTAAGCGGGAGAACTTCATCCGGGAGACCCAGTACTTC. Its translation: CASSLKRENFIRETQYF.

The chain joins TRBV29-1 to TRBJ2-1; D possibly corresponds to TRBD2 (6 bases). The germline V and J ends were trimmed by 3 bases and 10 bases, with 13 bases remaining between them. CDR1 SQVTM and CDR2 ANQGSEA come from the germline V gene. The CDR3 loop spans 12 amino acids. CDR3 DNA: TGCAGCGTTGACGGGAGCTTTGAGGAGCAGTTCTTC. Translation: CSVDGSFEEQFF.